This T cell receptor (beta chain) was sequenced for a study of chemoradiotherapy in HPV16-positive cancers. Study-wide results and limits: Non-HPV-specific T cells did not expand in tumors during treatment, whereas candidate HPV-specific clones and E7-related motifs did.

Here immunoSEQ multiplex PCR was the method, and the copy in TCRdb shows in-frame clones only, minus some. This table has 9,500 to 15,000 clones, more than 50% appearing once. The germline gives CDR1 MNHEY, CDR2 SMNVEV (reference sequence). The CDR3 loop spans 13 amino acids. V lost 3 bases and J 8 bases, leaving 11 bases between the germline ends. Regarding this clone: The antigen remains undetermined.

The sequence was collected from a human donor with HPV-associated anogenital cancer. Sample collection occurred from a patient who underwent chemoradiotherapy. This chain connects TRBV27 to TRBJ1-3, with a tentative D call TRBD1 (5 bases). The CDR3 here is CASSFLGEDTIYF. The CDR3 region has the DNA TGTGCCAGCAGTTTCCTAGGGGAGGACACCATATATTTT.